The 29 T cell receptor beta chains given below trace back to one sample, sequenced in a study of blood T cell repertoires in COVID-19. Clones were read by immunoSEQ multiplex PCR, and TCRdb kept only the in-frame ones, dropping some. Of 100,000 or so clones listed, 84% are singletons. Sequenced input: peripheral blood. These receptor sequences come from a woman aged 60 to 75 with acute or convalescent COVID-19.

The J gene is TRBJ2-5, the V gene TRBV6-6; TRBD2 agrees at 7 bases. This CDR3 region has 16 residues. V gave up 6 bases and J gave up 4 bases; unmatched junction bases: 14. Germline V gene sequence: CDR1 MNHNY, CDR2 SVGAGI (reference sequence). The CDR3 nucleotides are TGTGCCAGCAGCCACCCCTCCGGCGGGGGAATAGAGACCCAGTACTTC. Encoded protein: CASSHPSGGGIETQYF.

The chain uses TRBV12-3 or TRBV12-4 and TRBJ1-2; TRBD1 is a possible D gene (5 bases). V was clipped by 5 bases and J by 1 base, with 8 bases between them. The CDR3 covers 13 residues. The DNA of the CDR3 is TGTGCCAGCAGTAACAGGCGTAACTATGGCTACACCTTC. Residues: CASSNRRNYGYTF.

The sample holds one count of this clone. This sequence joins TRBV6-5 and TRBJ1-2; 7 nucleotides line up with TRBD1. The CDR3 runs 14 residues. Germline loops: CDR1 MNHEY, CDR2 SVGAGI. Trimming removed 4 bases from V and 3 bases from J; junction bases left unmatched: 5. This CDR3 is CASSFGQAHYGYTF. The CDR3 nucleotides are TGTGCCAGCAGTTTCGGACAGGCACACTATGGCTACACCTTC.

V is TRBV19 and J is TRBJ1-3; no definite D call. The CDR3 sequence is 15 residues long. Per germline, CDR1 LNHDA and CDR2 SQIVND (reference sequence). V was trimmed by 3 bases and J by 3 bases, leaving 12 bases between them. CDR3 nucleotide sequence: TGTGCCAGTAGTATCCGGGCTGGAGGTGGAAACACCATATATTTT. Translation: CASSIRAGGGNTIYF.

This chain uses TRBV5-6 with TRBJ2-2; a weak D match, TRBD2 (5 bases). V lost 0 bases and J 8 bases, leaving 20 bases between the germline ends. Germline lookup yields CDR1 SGHDT and CDR2 YYEEEE. The CDR3 is 17 residues long. CDR3 amino acids: CASSLGGLATPVGELFF. The CDR3 DNA is TGTGCCAGCAGCTTGGGTGGACTGGCGACTCCTGTTGGGGAGCTGTTTTTT. Variable domain in full (rest from reference TRBV5-6 and TRBJ2-2): DAGVTQSPTHLIKTRGQQVTLRCSPKSGHDTVSWYQQALGQGPQFIFQYYEEEERQRGNFPDRFSGHQFPNYSSELNVNALLLGDSALYLCASSLGGLATPVGELFFGEGSRLTVL.

The chain uses TRBV28 and TRBJ2-5; 10 positions match TRBD2. The CDR3 spans 15 residues. Losses at the gene ends were 6 bases for V and 4 bases for J; bases not matched to a gene: 8. Germline lookup yields CDR1 MDHEN and CDR2 SYDVKM. The CDR3 nucleotides read TGTGCCAGCAGCCCAAGCGGGGGGGCGAGAGAGACCCAGTACTTC. This translates into CASSPSGGARETQYF.

The V call is TRBV7-9, the J call TRBJ2-5; D perhaps matches TRBD1 (5 bases). Germline V CDR1 and CDR2: SEHNR, FQNEAQ (reference sequence). CDR3 length equals 15 residues. V lost 1 base and J 4 bases, leaving 13 bases between the germline ends. In DNA, the CDR3 is TGTGCCAGCAGCTTAGATGGGGCATCAAGAGAGACCCAGTACTTC. Protein product: CASSLDGASRETQYF.

The chain couples TRBV25-1 to TRBJ2-7; 11 bases are shared with TRBD1. This CDR3 region has 15 residues. Trimming cost V 5 bases and J 4 bases; bases outside gene matches: 7. CDR1 is MGHDK, CDR2 SYGVNS, per germline. The CDR3 loop reads CASSQTGTGGYEQYF. The CDR3 DNA is TGTGCCAGCAGTCAAACCGGGACAGGGGGTTACGAGCAGTACTTC.

The rearrangement joins TRBV6-2 or TRBV6-3 to TRBJ1-5; 12 positions match TRBD1. The germline CDR1 and CDR2 sequences are MNHEY and SVGEGT. V dropped 2 bases and J dropped 0; count of bases not matched to a gene: 8. The CDR3 sequence is 19 residues long. CDR3 loop: CASSYVPGQGAPSNQPQHF. CDR3 coding DNA: TGTGCCAGCAGTTACGTCCCGGGACAGGGGGCACCTAGCAATCAGCCCCAGCATTTT.

The chain recombines TRBV7-2 with TRBJ1-2; D unclear. V lost 3 bases, J lost 7 bases, and 12 bases lay in between. Germline values: CDR1 SGHTA, CDR2 FQGNSA. The CDR3 loop spans 13 amino acids. The CDR3 coding sequence is TGTGCCAGCAGCTTCACTAGCTGGGCTGGCTACACCTTC. Encoded protein: CASSFTSWAGYTF.

This clone was seen once. V and J are TRBV6-6 and TRBJ1-6; 10 positions agree with TRBD1. The CDR3 is 15 amino acids. Looked up from germline, CDR1 is MNHNY and CDR2 is SVGAGI (reference sequence). Trimming took 6 bases from V and 9 from J; bases not matched to a gene: 8. DNA for the CDR3: TGTGCCAGCAGACCCCCGGGACAGGGGATTTCACCCCTCCACTTT. Translated: CASRPPGQGISPLHF.

The chain has TRBV5-8 and TRBJ2-2, with a weak D call TRBD2 (6 bases). The CDR3 spans 16 residues. The V and J ends lost 1 base and 7 bases respectively, with 17 bases between them. Per the germline V gene, CDR1 is SGHTS and CDR2 is YDEGEE. The CDR3 nucleotides are TGTGCCAGCAGCTTGTGGAGCGGGCAATTGGGCGGGGAGCTGTTTTTT. Translation: CASSLWSGQLGGELFF.

The V and J genes are TRBV5-1 and TRBJ2-2, with TRBD1 matching 7 bases. The CDR3 sequence is 15 residues long. The germline CDR1 and CDR2 sequences are SGHRS and YFSETQ. V lost 2 bases and J lost 0; bases outside the gene matches: 1. The CDR3 loop reads CASSFTGANTGELFF. In DNA, the CDR3 is TGCGCCAGCAGCTTCACAGGGGCGAACACCGGGGAGCTGTTTTTT. The variable domain in full, completed from reference TRBV5-1 and TRBJ2-2, reads KAGVTQTPRYLIKTRGQQVTLSCSPISGHRSVSWYQQTPGQGLQFLFEYFSETQRNKGNFPGRFSGRQFSNSRSEMNVSTLELGDSALYLCASSFTGANTGELFFGEGSRLTVL.

The chain recombines TRBV5-4 with TRBJ1-1; D perhaps matches TRBD1 (5 bases). Germline CDR1 and CDR2: SGHNT and YYREEE (reference sequence). V was clipped by 1 base and J by 4 bases, with 14 bases between them. This CDR3 has 15 amino acids. The CDR3 spells CASSLFTGSTTEAFF. The CDR3 coding sequence is TGTGCCAGCAGCTTGTTTACAGGCTCAACCACTGAAGCTTTCTTT.

This clone turned up a few times. This chain joins TRBV19 and TRBJ1-3; 8 bases map to TRBD1. With 7 bases clipped from V and 7 bases from J, the junction kept 15 bases outside the gene matches. Germline V gene data show CDR1 as LNHDA and CDR2 as SQIVND (reference sequence). This CDR3 comprises 16 residues. CDR3 protein: CASTQLGTGPRNTIYF. The CDR3 DNA sequence: TGTGCCAGTACTCAGCTGGGGACAGGACCAAGGAACACCATATATTTT.

The chain has TRBV7-3 and TRBJ2-5, with D possibly TRBD2 on 6 matching bases. Trimming shortened V by 5 bases and J by 2 bases, and 15 bases separated the two germline ends. There are 15 residues in the CDR3. Germline V lookup: CDR1 SGHTA, CDR2 FQGTGA. The DNA of the CDR3 is TGTGCCAGCAGCCCCGGGGCGGGGAGACAAGAGACCCAGTACTTC. This encodes CASSPGAGRQETQYF.

About this clone itself: Other DNA sequences in the sample encode the same CDR3. The V and J genes are TRBV7-9 and TRBJ2-7, with a weak D call TRBD2 (5 bases). The V gene lost 5 bases and the J gene lost 1 base, with 12 bases spanning the gap. The CDR3 extends over 14 amino acids. CDR1 SEHNR and CDR2 FQNEAQ come from the germline V gene (reference sequence). CDR3 nucleotide sequence: TGTGCCAGCAGCCCACGGACGGGGTCCTACGAGCAGTACTTC. It codes for CASSPRTGSYEQYF.

Regarding this clone: Distinct nucleotide sequences in the sample also encode this CDR3. The V call is TRBV9, the J call TRBJ2-5, with D possibly matching TRBD2 (5 bases). CDR3 length: 14 residues. Trimming removed 0 bases from V and 2 bases from J, with 8 bases in between. Germline-derived CDR1 and CDR2 are SGDLS and YYNGEE. The CDR3 loop is CASSVAGRQETQYF. The CDR3, as DNA: TGTGCCAGCAGCGTAGCTGGGAGACAAGAGACCCAGTACTTC.

The chain recombines TRBV2 with TRBJ1-1; tentative D call: TRBD1 (5 bases). Trimming cost V 4 bases and J 4 bases, with 13 bases left between them. The CDR3 is 14 residues long. Germline V gene lookup returns CDR1 SNHLY and CDR2 FYNNEI. CDR3 in amino acids: CASSAEQVGTEAFF. Written as DNA, the CDR3 is TGTGCCAGCAGTGCGGAACAGGTGGGCACTGAAGCTTTCTTT.

This chain joins TRBV5-6 and TRBJ1-6; TRBD1 is a possible D gene (6 bases). The V and J ends lost 4 bases and 6 bases respectively, with 17 bases between them. Germline CDR1 and CDR2: SGHDT and YYEEEE. The CDR3 loop spans 16 amino acids. Written as DNA, the CDR3 is TGTGCCAGCAGCGAGGTAAATGGACAGTCTAATTCACCCCTCCACTTT. It translates to CASSEVNGQSNSPLHF.

This chain uses TRBV28 with TRBJ2-2, with a possible D match to TRBD1 (5 bases). V shed 6 bases and J shed 4 bases, with 12 bases lying between them. Germline values: CDR1 MDHEN, CDR2 SYDVKM. This CDR3 spans 14 amino acids. The CDR3 nucleotides are TGTGCCAGCAGGCAGGTGACAGTCACCGGGGAGCTGTTTTTT. This sequence encodes CASRQVTVTGELFF. The variable domain in full, with the rest retrieved from reference TRBV28 and TRBJ2-2, is DVKVTQSSRYLVKRTGEKVFLECVQDMDHENMFWYRQDPGLGLRLIYFSYDVKMKEKGDIPEGYSVSREKKERFSLILESASTNQTSMYLCASRQVTVTGELFFGEGSRLTVL.

This clone was seen just once. The chain links TRBV9 to TRBJ1-2; D possibly corresponds to TRBD1 (6 bases). V lost 4 bases and J 2 bases, leaving 18 bases between the germline ends. Germline CDR1 and CDR2: SGDLS and YYNGEE. CDR3 length: 16 residues. CDR3 sequence reads: CASSPQPGAANYGYTF. Here the CDR3 DNA reads TGTGCCAGCAGCCCCCAGCCAGGGGCGGCCAACTATGGCTACACCTTC.

The rearrangement links TRBV5-1 to TRBJ2-1, with 9 bases fitting TRBD2. The germline CDR1 and CDR2 sequences are SGHRS and YFSETQ. The CDR3 spans 15 residues. Germline trimming cut 4 bases from V and 6 bases from J; bases unmatched to any gene: 8. CDR3 in amino acids: CASSLPGTSSNEQFF. The CDR3, as DNA: TGCGCCAGCAGCCTTCCCGGGACTAGCAGCAATGAGCAGTTCTTC. The full variable domain, with the rest looked up from reference TRBV5-1 and TRBJ2-1, is KAGVTQTPRYLIKTRGQQVTLSCSPISGHRSVSWYQQTPGQGLQFLFEYFSETQRNKGNFPGRFSGRQFSNSRSEMNVSTLELGDSALYLCASSLPGTSSNEQFFGPGTRLTVL.

This chain connects TRBV12-3 or TRBV12-4 to TRBJ1-2; 9 bases are shared with TRBD1. There are 13 residues in the CDR3. V was clipped by 6 bases and J by 8 bases; unmatched bases: 7. The CDR3, as DNA: TGTGCCAGCAGCCCTGGACAGGGGAGAGGCTACACCTTC. This sequence encodes CASSPGQGRGYTF.

The chain recombines TRBV5-1 with TRBJ2-1, with a weak D call TRBD1 (6 bases). The germline gives CDR1 SGHRS, CDR2 YFSETQ. V lost 5 bases, J lost 15 bases, and 18 bases lay in between. This CDR3 region has 12 residues. CDR3 loop: CASSIRGQSRFF. CDR3 nucleotide sequence: TGCGCCAGCAGTATACGAGGACAGAGCAGGTTCTTC.

This chain links TRBV6-5 with TRBJ1-2; TRBD1 aligns across 7 bases. Looked up from germline, CDR1 is MNHEY and CDR2 is SVGAGI. Losses at the gene ends were 6 bases for V and 4 bases for J; bases not matched to a gene: 8. The CDR3 loop spans 14 amino acids. The CDR3 sequence: CASRRQGLAYGYTF. The CDR3 DNA follows: TGTGCCAGCAGGAGACAGGGATTAGCCTATGGCTACACCTTC.

J is TRBJ2-1 and V is TRBV3-1 (or the pseudogene TRBV3-2); 11 bases align to TRBD2. This CDR3 contains 15 residues. The junction had 7 bases not matched to a gene; V was cut back by 4 bases and J by 8 bases. The germline V gene encodes CDR1 LGHDT and CDR2 YNNKEL (reference sequence). CDR3 loop: CASSPLAGATHEQFF. In DNA, the CDR3 is TGTGCCAGCAGCCCACTAGCGGGGGCGACCCATGAGCAGTTCTTC.

The rearrangement joins TRBV30 to TRBJ1-3, with 7 nucleotides matching TRBD1. With 3 bases clipped from V and 0 bases from J, the junction kept 5 bases outside the gene matches. This CDR3 region has 15 residues. Germline-derived CDR1 and CDR2 are GTSNPN and SVGIG (reference sequence). The CDR3 is CAWRGRGSSGNTIYF. In DNA, the CDR3 is TGTGCCTGGAGGGGCAGGGGGAGCTCTGGAAACACCATATATTTT.

The rearrangement uses TRBV7-2 and TRBJ1-3; 8 nucleotides match TRBD1. CDR3 size: 17 residues. Germline V lookup: CDR1 SGHTA, CDR2 FQGNSA. Trimming at V came to 5 bases and at J to 0 bases, leaving 9 bases not matched to a gene. For the CDR3, the DNA is TGTGCCAGCAGCCTAAGGACAGGGTCGAGCTCTGGAAACACCATATATTTT. Encoded protein: CASSLRTGSSSGNTIYF.